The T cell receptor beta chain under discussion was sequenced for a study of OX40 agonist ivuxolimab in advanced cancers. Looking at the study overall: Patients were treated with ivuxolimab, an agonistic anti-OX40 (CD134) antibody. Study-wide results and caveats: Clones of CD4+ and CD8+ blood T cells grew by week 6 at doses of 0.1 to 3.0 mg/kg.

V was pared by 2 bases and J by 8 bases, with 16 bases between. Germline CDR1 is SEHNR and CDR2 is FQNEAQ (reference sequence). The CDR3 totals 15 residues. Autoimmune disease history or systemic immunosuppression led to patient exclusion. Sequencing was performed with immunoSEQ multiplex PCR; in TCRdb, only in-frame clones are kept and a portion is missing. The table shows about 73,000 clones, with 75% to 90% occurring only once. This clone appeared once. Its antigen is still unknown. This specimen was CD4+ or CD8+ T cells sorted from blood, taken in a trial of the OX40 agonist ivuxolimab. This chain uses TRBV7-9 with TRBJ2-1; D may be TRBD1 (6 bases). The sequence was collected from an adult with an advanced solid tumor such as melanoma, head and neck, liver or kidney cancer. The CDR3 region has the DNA TGTGCCAGCAGCTTAAGACCAGGGGTACTCGATGAGCAGTTCTTC. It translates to CASSLRPGVLDEQFF.